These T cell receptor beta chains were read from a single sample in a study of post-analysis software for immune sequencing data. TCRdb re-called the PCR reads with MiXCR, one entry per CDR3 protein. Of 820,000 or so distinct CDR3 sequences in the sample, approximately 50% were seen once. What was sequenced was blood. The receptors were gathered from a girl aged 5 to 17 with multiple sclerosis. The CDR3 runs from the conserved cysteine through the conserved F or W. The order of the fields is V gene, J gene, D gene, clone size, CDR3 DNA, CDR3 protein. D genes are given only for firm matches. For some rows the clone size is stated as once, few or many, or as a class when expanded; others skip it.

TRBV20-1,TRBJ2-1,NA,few,TGCAGTGCTAATCCGGCCATATCCTACAATGAGCAGTTCTTC,CSANPAISYNEQFF
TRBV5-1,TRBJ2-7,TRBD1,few,TGCGCCAGCAGCCCGACCGGGACAGGGGGCCACGAGCAGTACTTC,CASSPTGTGGHEQYF
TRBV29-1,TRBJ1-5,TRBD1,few,TGCAGCGTTGTTGGACAGGGGGCGGATGGCAATCAGCCCCAGCATTTT,CSVVGQGADGNQPQHF
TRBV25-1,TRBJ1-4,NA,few,TGTGCCAGCAGTGAATCGGGGGTCGGGGCTAATGAAAAACTGTTTTTT,CASSESGVGANEKLFF
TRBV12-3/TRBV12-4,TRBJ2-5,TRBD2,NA,TGTGCCAGCAGTAATAGCGGGCCCCAAGAGACCCAGTACTTC,CASSNSGPQETQYF
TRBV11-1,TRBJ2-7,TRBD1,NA,TGTGCCAGCAGCTTAACCCCTTATGGACAGGCCTCACGTTATCTCCCCCCCCGCGAGCAGTACTTC,CASSLTPYGQASRYLPPREQYF
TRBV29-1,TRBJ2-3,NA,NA,TGCAGCGTGTCCCCCCGCAGGGTACCCGCTAGCACAGATACGCAGTATTTT,CSVSPRRVPASTDTQYF
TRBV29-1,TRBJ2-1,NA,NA,TGCAGCGTTTTTCTGAACAGCCGAGCCGGCAATGAGCAGTTCTTC,CSVFLNSRAGNEQFF
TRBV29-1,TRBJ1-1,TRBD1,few,TGCAGCGGACAGGGAGGTACAGCTGAAGCTTTCTTT,CSGQGGTAEAFF
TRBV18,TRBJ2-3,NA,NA,TGTGCCAGCTCACCTCTGACGGCAACAGATACGCAGTATTTT,CASSPLTATDTQYF
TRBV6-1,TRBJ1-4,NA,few,TGTGCCAGCATCGGAGAGGAAAAACTGTTTTTT,CASIGEEKLFF
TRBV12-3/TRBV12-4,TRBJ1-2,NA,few,TGTGCCAGCAGTTTGCAGGGTGGAAATGGCTACACCTTC,CASSLQGGNGYTF
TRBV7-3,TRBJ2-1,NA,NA,TGTGCCAGCAGCTTATTGTCTGGGACAAATGAGCAGTTCTTC,CASSLLSGTNEQFF
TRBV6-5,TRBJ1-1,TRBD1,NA,TGTGCCAGCAGGGTCCCGGGACAGGGGTTTTACACTGAAGCTTTCTTT,CASRVPGQGFYTEAFF
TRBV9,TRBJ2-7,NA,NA,TGTGCCAGCAGCGTAGAAGGTGACGGCTCCTACGAGCAGTACTTC,CASSVEGDGSYEQYF
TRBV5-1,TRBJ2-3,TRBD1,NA,TGCGCCAGCAGGGCAGGGGGCCCAGATACGCAGTATTTT,CASRAGGPDTQYF
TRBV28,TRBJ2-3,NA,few,TGTGCCAGCAGCGGGTTCGGGCTAGCCCTAGTGGATACGCAGTATTTT,CASSGFGLALVDTQYF
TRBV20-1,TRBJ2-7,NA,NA,TGCAGTGCTAGCAATACCTACTCCTACGAGCAGTACTTC,CSASNTYSYEQYF
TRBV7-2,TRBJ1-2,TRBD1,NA,TGTGCCACCGCCAGGGGGGGAGGCTATGGCTACACCTTC,CATARGGGYGYTF
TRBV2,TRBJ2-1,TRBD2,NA,TGTGCCAGCAGTGAAAGCCTAGCGGGGGGGAAGCAGTTCTTC,CASSESLAGGKQFF
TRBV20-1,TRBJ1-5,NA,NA,TGCAGTGCGGGGAGGACGGGTGGTTGGGACAATCAGCCCCAGCATTTT,CSAGRTGGWDNQPQHF
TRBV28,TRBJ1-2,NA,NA,TGTGCCAGCAGTCCAGGGGACGTAGAGACCTATGGCTACACCTTC,CASSPGDVETYGYTF
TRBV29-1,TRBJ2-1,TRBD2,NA,TGCAGCGTTTTAACGGGAGCGGGAGGGCTCAATGAGCAGTTCTTC,CSVLTGAGGLNEQFF
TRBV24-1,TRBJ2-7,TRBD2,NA,TGTGCCACAAGTAGCGGGAGCTCCTACAATGAGCAGTACTTC,CATSSGSSYNEQYF
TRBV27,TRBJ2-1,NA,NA,TGTGCCAGCAGTCCCGGGACGCCCGAGCAGTTCTTC,CASSPGTPEQFF
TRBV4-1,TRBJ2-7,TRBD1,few,TGCGCCAGCAGCCAAGATTTTCGGGACAGGGCCTACGAGCAGTACTTC,CASSQDFRDRAYEQYF
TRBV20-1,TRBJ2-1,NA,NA,TGCAGTGCTGAAACGGGACCTATGGTGGGTGAGCAGTTCTTC,CSAETGPMVGEQFF
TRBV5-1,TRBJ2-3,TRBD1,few,TGCGCCAGCAGACCGGGACAGAACACAGATACGCAGTATTTT,CASRPGQNTDTQYF
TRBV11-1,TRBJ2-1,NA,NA,TGTGCCAGCAGCTCCTTACGAAAAGTTCATGAGCAGTTCTTC,CASSSLRKVHEQFF
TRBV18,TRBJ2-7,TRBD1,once,TGTGCCAGCTCACCACCGAGGTACGAGGACAGGGGCCACGAGCAGTACTTC,CASSPPRYEDRGHEQYF
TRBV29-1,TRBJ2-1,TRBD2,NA,TGCAGCGTTGTGGCGGGGGGTGCTAATGAGCAGTTCTTC,CSVVAGGANEQFF
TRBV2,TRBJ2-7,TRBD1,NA,TGTGCCAGCAACCCCGGGGGACAGGGGTCGATAGAGCAGTACTTC,CASNPGGQGSIEQYF
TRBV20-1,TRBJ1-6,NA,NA,TGCAGTGCTATCACAGGCTTGGGTAATTCACCCCTCCACTTT,CSAITGLGNSPLHF
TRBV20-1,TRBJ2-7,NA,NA,TGCAGTGCAAAGTACGACGGATCCTACGAGCAGTACTTC,CSAKYDGSYEQYF
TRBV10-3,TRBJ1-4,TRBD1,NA,TGTGCCATCAGTGAGTCCCTGACAGGGAACGAAAAACTGTTTTTT,CAISESLTGNEKLFF
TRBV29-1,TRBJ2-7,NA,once,TGCAGCGTGAATAGTGAGGACAGCTACGAGCAGTACTTC,CSVNSEDSYEQYF
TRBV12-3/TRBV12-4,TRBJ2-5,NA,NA,TGTGCCAGCAGTGGGGGCCAAGAGACCCAGTACTTC,CASSGGQETQYF
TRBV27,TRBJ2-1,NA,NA,TGTGCCAGCAGTTACCTTATCGGACGGGAGCAGTTCTTC,CASSYLIGREQFF
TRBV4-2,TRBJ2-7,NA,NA,TGTGCCAGCAGCCGGGGATCGGAGGCCTACGAGCAGTACTTC,CASSRGSEAYEQYF